A selection of T cell receptor beta chains follows, all from one sample in a study of post-analysis software for immune sequencing data. MiXCR was run by TCRdb on the PCR reads, yielding one entry per CDR3 protein. The sample yields 650,000 to 900,000 distinct CDR3 sequences, just over 45% seen once. Sequencing was done on a sample of blood. The receptors were sampled from a girl aged 10-17 years with multiple sclerosis. Each CDR3 is given with its conserved first and last residue. A D gene is named only where the DNA matches it firmly. Size is omitted from some rows. Given values are once, few, many or a class for expanded clones.

NA	TRBV28	few	TRBJ2-1	TGTGCCAGCAGTTTTCAGGCCAGGGGGGGCAATGAGCAGTTCTTC	CASSFQARGGNEQFF
TRBD2	TRBV29-1	NA	TRBJ2-5	TGCAGCGTTCTGGGACTAGCGTCCGAGTTGGGAGAGACCCAGTACTTC	CSVLGLASELGETQYF
NA	TRBV7-9	NA	TRBJ1-5	TGTGCCAGCAGCTTGCAGTGGGGTCAGCCCCAGCATTTT	CASSLQWGQPQHF
NA	TRBV9	once	TRBJ2-7	TGTGCCAGCAGCCCTTCCGGGACTGACTACGAGCAGTACTTC	CASSPSGTDYEQYF
TRBD1	TRBV7-3	NA	TRBJ2-1	TGTGCCAGCAGCAACACAGGGGAGAGCTCCAATGAGCAGTTCTTC	CASSNTGESSNEQFF
TRBD2	TRBV12-3/TRBV12-4	NA	TRBJ2-3	TGTGCCAGCAGCCGGGACTACACAGATACGCAGTATTTT	CASSRDYTDTQYF
NA	TRBV20-1	few	TRBJ2-1	TGCAGTGCTGGGGGGCGGGATGGCGCCCACGAGCAGTTCTTC	CSAGGRDGAHEQFF
NA	TRBV20-1	few	TRBJ2-7	TGCAGTGCTAGAGATTGGCTGCCTAGCTCCTACGAGCAGTACTTC	CSARDWLPSSYEQYF
TRBD2	TRBV4-3	NA	TRBJ2-5	TGCGCCAGCAGCCAAGACAGCCCGGGAGGACAAGAGACCCAGTACTTC	CASSQDSPGGQETQYF
TRBD2	TRBV5-1	NA	TRBJ2-1	TGCGCCAGCAGCTTGGAGGGACTAGCGGGAGCTACTAAAGCAGATGAGCAGTTCTTC	CASSLEGLAGATKADEQFF
NA	TRBV4-1	NA	TRBJ2-7	TGCGCCAGCAGCCTCCAGGCACTAGGCTCCTACGAGCAGTACTTC	CASSLQALGSYEQYF
TRBD2	TRBV6-1	NA	TRBJ2-5	TGTGCCAGCAGTCAGCGGGAGGGGGAGACCCAGTACTTC	CASSQREGETQYF
TRBD1	TRBV2	NA	TRBJ1-5	TGTGCCAGCAGTGGACAGGGAGATATCTTCTCCCAGCATTTT	CASSGQGDIFSQHF
TRBD2	TRBV7-3	NA	TRBJ2-1	TGTGCCAGCAGCTTAACCTCGACTAGCAGGGACAATGAGCAGTTCTTC	CASSLTSTSRDNEQFF
TRBD2	TRBV24-1	NA	TRBJ2-5	TGTGCCACCAGTGATGGCACTAGCGGGAGTTACGAGACCCAGTACTTC	CATSDGTSGSYETQYF
NA	TRBV2	NA	TRBJ1-2	TGTGCCAGCAGTGAAGTGGTTTCTGGGATCGGCTATGGCTACACCTTC	CASSEVVSGIGYGYTF
NA	TRBV20-1	few	TRBJ2-7	TGCAGTGCTAGACATGCGGACAGACACTACGAGCAGTACTTC	CSARHADRHYEQYF
NA	TRBV20-1	NA	TRBJ2-7	TGCAGTGCTAGAGATCCCAGGGTGACGGGGAGCTACGAGCAGTACTTC	CSARDPRVTGSYEQYF
TRBD2	TRBV3-1	NA	TRBJ2-1	TGTGCCAGCAGCCCCGGAGCCTTAGCGGGGCGGAATGAGCAGTTCTTC	CASSPGALAGRNEQFF
TRBD2	TRBV20-1	NA	TRBJ2-1	TGCAGTGCTACCCTGACTAGCGGGATAAGCGATGAGCAGTTCTTC	CSATLTSGISDEQFF
NA	TRBV7-8	few	TRBJ1-5	TGTGCCAGTAGCTTAGCGACGGGTTTTAGCAATCAGCCCCAGCATTTT	CASSLATGFSNQPQHF
NA	TRBV2	NA	TRBJ1-2	TGTGCCGGACGGGGGAATGGCTACACCTTC	CAGRGNGYTF
NA	TRBV5-1	NA	TRBJ2-5	TGCGCCAGCAGCTTGGCCCGGACCAAGGCAGAGACCCAGTACTTC	CASSLARTKAETQYF
TRBD1	TRBV10-3	NA	TRBJ1-6	TGTGCCATCAGTGAGGGACAGGGCTCACCCCTCCACTTT	CAISEGQGSPLHF
NA	TRBV29-1	few	TRBJ2-5	TGCAGCGTTGTGTGGCAGCAAGAGACCCAGTACTTC	CSVVWQQETQYF
TRBD1	TRBV18	few	TRBJ1-2	TGTGCCAGCTCACCACCGACAGGGGTTGGTGGCTACACCTTC	CASSPPTGVGGYTF
TRBD2	TRBV7-9	NA	TRBJ2-5	TGTGCCAGCAGCCCGGGACTAGCGATACAAGAGACCCAGTACTTC	CASSPGLAIQETQYF
TRBD1	TRBV29-1	few	TRBJ2-7	TGCAGCGTTGCCAAACTACCGGGACAGGGAGACTACGAGCAGTACTTC	CSVAKLPGQGDYEQYF
NA	TRBV12-3/TRBV12-4	few	TRBJ1-4	TGTGCCAGCACCCAACGGCGGCGGGCCGCGGGGGAAAAACTGTTTTTT	CASTQRRRAAGEKLFF
NA	TRBV20-1	NA	TRBJ2-7	TGCAGTGCCCCGGGTAGGCTGCACCTTTACGAGCAGTACTTC	CSAPGRLHLYEQYF
TRBD1	TRBV5-6	NA	TRBJ1-1	TGTGCCAGCAGCACCCAGGGGGCCGGGAGCGTGGACACTGAAGCTTTCTTT	CASSTQGAGSVDTEAFF
TRBD2	TRBV18	NA	TRBJ2-7	TGTGCCAGCTCACTTATGGGACTAGGAGGCTCCGAGCAGTACTTC	CASSLMGLGGSEQYF
TRBD1	TRBV4-1	NA	TRBJ2-7	TGCGCCAGCAGCCTCCGACAGGGAGAGACCTACGAGCAGTACTTC	CASSLRQGETYEQYF
NA	TRBV9	few	TRBJ2-1	TGTGCCAGCAGCGTAGATCCCTCTACCCTTTTAAGAAATGAGCAGTTCTTC	CASSVDPSTLLRNEQFF
NA	TRBV6-5	few	TRBJ1-1	TGTGCCAGCAGTTATCCAGGGAACACTGAAGCTTTCTTT	CASSYPGNTEAFF
TRBD1	TRBV6-2/TRBV6-3	NA	TRBJ2-7	TGTGCCAGCAGTTCGACAGGGGGCTCGGACGAGCAGTACTTC	CASSSTGGSDEQYF
NA	TRBV15	few	TRBJ2-7	TGTGCCACCAGCAGAGGTCTAGAATACGAGCAGTACTTC	CATSRGLEYEQYF
NA	TRBV29-1	few	TRBJ2-5	TGCAGCGTTGAAGATCTAGGCCCGTTAGGGGAGACCCAGTACTTC	CSVEDLGPLGETQYF
TRBD2	TRBV6-5	NA	TRBJ2-5	TGTGCCAGCAGTACTCAGACTAGCGGAGAGACCCAGTACTTC	CASSTQTSGETQYF
NA	TRBV7-8	NA	TRBJ2-7	TGTGCCAGCAGTATTTCCAGGGTTTCCTACGAGCAGTACTTC	CASSISRVSYEQYF
TRBD1	TRBV3-1	NA	TRBJ2-5	TGTGCCAGCCTCGACAGGGGCAGTACGGAGACCCAGTACTTC	CASLDRGSTETQYF
TRBD2	TRBV7-6	once	TRBJ2-1	TGTGCCAGCAGCTTAGATGGTGGCGGGAGGGCCGGGAGCAATGAGCAGTTCTTC	CASSLDGGGRAGSNEQFF
TRBD1	TRBV4-1	NA	TRBJ2-3	TGCGCCAGCAGCCCGAGGACAGGGGAGGGGGCAGATACGCAGTATTTT	CASSPRTGEGADTQYF
NA	TRBV30	NA	TRBJ2-1	TGTGCCTGGAGTCAAGGCTTCGACAATGAGCAGTTCTTC	CAWSQGFDNEQFF
NA	TRBV9	NA	TRBJ2-1	TGTGCCAGCAGCGTAGCGGGAGAGTGGAATGAGCAGTTCTTC	CASSVAGEWNEQFF
NA	TRBV5-1	NA	TRBJ2-7	TGCGCCAGCAGCATATCGGGGACCTCAGGGGAGCAGTACTTC	CASSISGTSGEQYF
TRBD1	TRBV6-6	NA	TRBJ2-7	TGTGCCAGCAGTGAGCCACAGGGGGCGGGGAGGGACGAGCAGTACTTC	CASSEPQGAGRDEQYF
NA	TRBV10-3	few	TRBJ2-1	TGTGCCATCAGCCTGGGACTCAAGAATGGTGAGCAGTTATTC	CAISLGLKNGEQLF
TRBD2	TRBV28	few	TRBJ2-7	TGTGCCAGCAGTTTATCCCCAAAGGCGGGAGGCGAGCAGTACTTC	CASSLSPKAGGEQYF
NA	TRBV6-2/TRBV6-3	few	TRBJ1-6	TGTGCCAGCAGGGGTGAGGCCAATAATTCACCCCTCCACTTT	CASRGEANNSPLHF
NA	TRBV10-3	NA	TRBJ1-2	TGTGCCACCACAGGCGGGGGTGCGGGCGGCTACACCTTC	CATTGGGAGGYTF
NA	TRBV28	NA	TRBJ1-2	TGTGCCAGCAGTTTGGGGGGGCAATACTATGGCTACACCTTC	CASSLGGQYYGYTF